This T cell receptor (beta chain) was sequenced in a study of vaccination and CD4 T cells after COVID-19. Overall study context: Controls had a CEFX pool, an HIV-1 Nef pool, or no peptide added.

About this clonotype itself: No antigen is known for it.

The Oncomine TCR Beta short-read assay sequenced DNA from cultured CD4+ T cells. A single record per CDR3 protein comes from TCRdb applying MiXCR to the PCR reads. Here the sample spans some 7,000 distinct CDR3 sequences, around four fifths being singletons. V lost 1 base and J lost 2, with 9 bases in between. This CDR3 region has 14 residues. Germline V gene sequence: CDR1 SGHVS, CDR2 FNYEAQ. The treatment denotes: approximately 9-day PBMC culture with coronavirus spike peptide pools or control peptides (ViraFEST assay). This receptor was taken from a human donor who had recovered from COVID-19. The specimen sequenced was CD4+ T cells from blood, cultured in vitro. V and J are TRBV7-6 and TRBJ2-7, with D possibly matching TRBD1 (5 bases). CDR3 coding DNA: TGTGCCAGCAGCTTAGAACCGGACACCTACGAGCAGTACTTC. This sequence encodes CASSLEPDTYEQYF. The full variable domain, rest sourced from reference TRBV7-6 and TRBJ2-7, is GAGVSQSPRYKVTKRGQDVALRCDPISGHVSLYWYRQALGQGPEFLTYFNYEAQQDKSGLPNDRFSAERPEGSISTLTIQRTEQRDSAMYRCASSLEPDTYEQYFGPGTRLTVT.